This TCR beta chain was recovered during a study of shared clonotypes between healthy human individuals. On the study more broadly: There were three CD4 naive, three CD4 memory, two CD8 naive and one CD8 memory plates per donor.

Regarding this clone: The antigen remains undetermined. This CDR3 is also generated by other DNA sequences in the sample.

The CDR3 runs 14 residues. V lost 2 bases to trimming and J lost 0 bases, with 8 bases between them. CDR1 is SGHRS and CDR2 is YFSETQ in the germline V gene. Sequencing was performed with immunoSEQ multiplex PCR; in TCRdb, only in-frame clones are kept and a portion is missing. The sample includes 2 million to 2.5 million clones, roughly 93% of them seen just once. Findings and caveats of the study: Even with large depth, rarefaction showed that sorted-subset sequencing was incomplete. Sharing across four donors was highest in naive CD4 (about 5%) and lowest in memory CD8 (roughly 0.4%).

The sequence was obtained from a man aged 18 to 35 in good health. Some clones in this sample may be carry-over from other donors' samples. The J gene is TRBJ1-1, the V gene TRBV5-1, with D perhaps TRBD1 (5 bases). The sample comprised naive CD4+ T cells from PBMCs. The subset denotes: CD45RA+ positively selected. The CDR3 loop reads CASSLGHLNTEAFF. The CDR3 nucleotides read TGCGCCAGCAGCTTAGGACACTTGAACACTGAAGCTTTCTTT. The full variable domain, its missing parts supplied by reference TRBV5-1 and TRBJ1-1, is KAGVTQTPRYLIKTRGQQVTLSCSPISGHRSVSWYQQTPGQGLQFLFEYFSETQRNKGNFPGRFSGRQFSNSRSEMNVSTLELGDSALYLCASSLGHLNTEAFFGQGTRLTVV.